This T cell receptor (beta chain) was retrieved from a study of cytomegalovirus exposure and HLA in healthy donors (dated by TCRdb to 2016 to 2017). In the study overall: An earlier analysis of some 600 of the donors reported approximately 280 Gb of sequence data and 90 million to 120 million unique TCR beta sequences obtained from 150 million to 200 million T cells. About 310 gigabases of sequencing data and 70 million to 85 million unique TCR sequences were included in an early release covering about 700 HLA-typed donors. Among the roughly 400 genotyped donors, around 81% belonged to the genetic ancestry cluster associated with self-reported Caucasian donors. The study was designed to test whether signatures of past pathogen exposure could be identified by cataloging public T cell receptors. The study used immunosequencing to profile the T cell repertoires of 666 subjects and linked those repertoires to cytomegalovirus serostatus. Besides the first cohort of around 670 subjects, a separate validation cohort made up of 120 different subjects was used. High-throughput TCR immunosequencing, statistical association of individual TCRs with disease status, and machine learning were combined to predict cytomegalovirus infection status. To study patterns of TCR occurrence, a later analysis re-analyzed previously published TCR beta repertoires from several hundred donors and added high-resolution HLA genotyping. In the later analysis, no new phenotypic data were used to find candidate immune exposures; instead, reliance was placed on TCR beta sequences and their occurrence across donors. An earlier analysis of around 540 of the donors applied high-throughput TCR beta sequencing to assess whether each TCR beta V gene segment acted as functional or pseudogenic. Donor age, sex, ethnicity and CMV serostatus were compiled alongside the repertoire data. Genome-wide SNP genotypes for about 60% of the roughly 670 donors were used in a later genetic analysis, which treated that subset as a discovery cohort. All discovery cohort repertoires had been generated on a single sequencing platform. Class I and class II HLA loci were covered by the typing at four-digit resolution. Typing coverage differed by locus: A, B, C, DRB1 and DQB1 were typed in about 629-640 donors, DQA1 in approximately 520, DPA1 in around 610, and DPB1 in 450 to 490. Roughly five DR-DQ haplotypes were treated as single units for association and clustering because of strong linkage in the cohort. Across under 500 genotyped donors of the cohort, an average of approximately 240,000 unique TCR beta nucleotide sequences per donor were sequenced, and 15% to 20% of those sequences were non-productive. Here is what the overall study found, with its caveats: In the study, around 150 TCR beta chains were listed as associated with cytomegalovirus. According to a later analysis, TCR association rates differed among HLA loci, with DRB1 alleles showing the most associated TCRs and HLA-C alleles showing the fewest. A later analysis reported that several top co-occurrence clusters appeared linked to parvovirus B19, influenza, CMV and Epstein-Barr virus. Immune exposure information for the cohort was limited to CMV serostatus. When HLA alleles, especially DR and DQ, strongly co-occurred, attributing TCR associations to individual alleles was difficult. It was suggested by the authors that the approach could potentially be generalized to other disease states and immunological phenotypes. An earlier analysis of some 590 of the donors showed that most TCR beta V segments appeared in productive rearrangements either about 90% or about 30% of the time, which broadly matched IMGT annotations. This cohort had only TCR beta chains sequenced, and the lack of alpha or paired-chain data limited which features could be detected. A few of the identified cytomegalovirus-associated TCR beta chains were confirmed in vitro to be specific for cytomegalovirus antigens. According to a later genetic analysis, donors in an Asian-associated ancestry cluster had fewer N-insertions in productive TCRs than the approximately 700-donor mean. Roughly uniform sequencing depth across donors was assumed in presence/absence analyses, although this assumption may not hold. A later genetic analysis associated a missense DCLRE1C variant with V-gene and J-gene trimming of TCR beta chains, and an independent cohort replicated the association. In a later analysis, most CMV-associated TCR beta chains were found to appear HLA-restricted, with HLA associations seemingly driven largely by CMV exposure. Cytomegalovirus status was reported to be diagnosed by the classifier with high specificity and sensitivity in both the original and validation cohorts. A further reported finding was that TCR beta sequences accurately predicted the HLA-A and HLA-B alleles for most subjects in the first cohort. In a later analysis, HLA-associated TCR beta chains showed more clonal expansion and lower generation probabilities than non-associated chains that were equally common. The sequencing pipeline was judged likely to have produced a cluster of highly shared sequence variants as a technical artifact. Correlated functional status among segregating V segments might be attributable to linkage disequilibrium, but an unknown experimental factor could not be ruled out. HLA typing was unavailable for some donors at each locus, so association tests used only the typed subset. At a false discovery rate of 0.05, a later analysis linked fewer than 20,000 TCR beta sequences to specific HLA alleles. Because the 87-base-pair reads could not distinguish some IMGT-functional V segments, including TRBV6-2 and TRBV6-3, those segments were excluded. The earlier analysis of some 560 of the donors excluded approximately 17 rarely observed V segments, including chromosome 9 orphons, because counts were too low. Most TCR sequences were seen in very few donors, while some public TCRs were found in many individuals.

There are 12 amino acids in the CDR3, from cysteine to phenylalanine inclusive. Of the read, only the CDR3 DNA is kept; its 36 bases are in frame from base 1. Taken from the germline V gene, the CDR1 and CDR2 loops are SGHRS and YFSETQ. V is cut by 1 base and J by 13 bases, and the space between the germline ends is 12 bases. The library relied on the immunoSEQ multiplex PCR assay. For the multiplex PCR, a mixture combining 60 forward primers for TCR Vbeta segments and 13 reverse primers for TCR Jbeta segments was used. Amplification of the CDR3 region of rearranged TCR beta genes was performed with a multiplex PCR assay on genomic DNA. The Illumina HiSeq System was used to sequence the amplified TCR beta libraries as 87-base-pair reads. Turning to the authors' computational methods: A later analysis tallied around 82 million unique TCR beta chains across the 600 to 700 repertoires, and about 10 million of those chains were shared by two or more donors. Raw reads were error-corrected and collapsed into unique sequences with a nearest-neighbor algorithm that merged closely related sequences to remove PCR and sequencing errors. V, D and J gene segments were assigned by aligning CDR3 sequences to IMGT reference sequences. Each retained sequence needed at least a six-nucleotide match to both a V gene segment and a J gene segment. Rearrangements were called productive when the CDR3 lacked stop codons and stayed in frame with V and J; all others were non-productive. CDR3 was defined according to IMGT convention as the region running from the second conserved V-encoded cysteine to the conserved J-encoded phenylalanine. In an earlier analysis of around 600 of the donors, sequences lacking an unambiguous match to a single V gene segment were excluded. In an earlier analysis of approximately 590 of the donors, a V segment was called functional when productive rearrangements were above 56.7%, and segregating when the standard deviation between donors exceeded 5%. A statistical classification framework was built for diagnosing cytomegalovirus status from the catalog of TCR beta chain sequences. In a later analysis, TCR nucleotide sequences were compared against IMGT/GENE-DB human TR gene sequences so that V and J genes could be assigned. In a later analysis, CDR3 sequences and most-parsimonious VDJ recombination scenarios were assigned using the TCRdist pipeline. In a later analysis, every TCR beta chain was defined by the combination of its CDR3 amino acid sequence and its V-gene family, and reads without a unique V-gene family were dropped. A later analysis removed nearly 600 highly shared, low-generation-probability nucleotide sequences to deal with suspected cross-contamination and a sequencing artifact. In a later analysis, a clonal expansion index was calculated for each public chain from normalized within-repertoire ranks of inferred template counts. Generation probabilities in a later analysis came from a VDJ recombination model fitted to out-of-frame rearrangements, and those results were checked against IGoR. In a later analysis, hypergeometric tests were used to score TCR-TCR, TCR-HLA and TCR-CMV co-occurrence, with a repertoire-size bias correction applied to TCR pairs. A later analysis estimated false discovery rates by permuting HLA or CMV assignments 20 times. In a later analysis, co-occurring TCRs were grouped using DBSCAN, with TCRdist sequence similarity added in when clustering inside HLA-allele-positive subsets. Repertoires with fewer than 30,000 or more than 120,000 public chains, plus five repertoires with anomalous nucleotide sharing, were excluded from co-occurrence clustering. TCRdb stores this immuneACCESS table with in-frame sequences only. Part of the clones is absent; in the studies checked, under half of the shortfall reflects unresolved V genes, and no reason is known for the rest. V and J calls and clone size are given by that table; D and trimming were obtained from the DNA. The sample table records 150,000 to 200,000 clones; roughly 87% of these occur just once. The ten most abundant clones make up 3.5% to 5% of the sample.

Remarks on this clone: There is no known antigen for this receptor. Base qualities are missing; no much larger clone stands one base away.

The cohort was made up of 666 healthy bone marrow donors. At the time of sampling, all cohort members were nominally healthy, though unrecorded immune exposures were likely present. The donor tested CMV seropositive and was one of the 289 seropositive cohort members. A peripheral blood sample was collected from each donor, and TCR beta sequencing was performed on peripheral blood mononuclear cells. Genomic DNA extraction from the blood cell samples was performed with the Qiagen DNeasy Blood Extraction Kit. The sequence joins TRBV5-1 to TRBJ2-1; TRBD2 is perhaps the D gene, given 6 matching bases. The specimen was PBMCs. The source of this sequence is a man aged 45 to 65 in good health and CMV-seropositive. The nucleotide sequence reads TGCGCCAGCAGCTTGCCGGGAGATACCCAGTTCTTC. Protein translation: CASSLPGDTQFF.